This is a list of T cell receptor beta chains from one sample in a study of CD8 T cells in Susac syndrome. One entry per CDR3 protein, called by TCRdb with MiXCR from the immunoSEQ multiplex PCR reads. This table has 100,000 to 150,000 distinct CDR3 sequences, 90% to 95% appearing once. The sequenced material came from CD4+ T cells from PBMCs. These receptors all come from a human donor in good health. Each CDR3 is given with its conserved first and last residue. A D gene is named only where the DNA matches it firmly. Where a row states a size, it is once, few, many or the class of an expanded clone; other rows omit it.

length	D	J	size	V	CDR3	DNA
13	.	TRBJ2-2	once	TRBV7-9	CASSLEATGELFF	TGTGCCAGCAGCTTAGAAGCCACCGGGGAGCTGTTTTTT
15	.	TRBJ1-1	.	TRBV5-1	CASSLKGGQNTEAFF	TGCGCCAGCAGCTTGAAGGGAGGGCAGAACACTGAAGCTTTCTTT
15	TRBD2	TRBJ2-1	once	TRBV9	CASSVASGRADEQFF	TGTGCCAGCAGCGTAGCTAGCGGGAGAGCGGATGAGCAGTTCTTC
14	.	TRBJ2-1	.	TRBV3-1	CASSQVQDYNEQFF	TGTGCCAGCAGCCAAGTCCAGGATTACAATGAGCAGTTCTTC
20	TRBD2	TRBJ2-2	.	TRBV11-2	CASSFFSGLAGGPNTGELFF	TGTGCCAGCAGCTTTTTCTCGGGACTAGCGGGAGGGCCGAACACCGGGGAGCTGTTTTTT
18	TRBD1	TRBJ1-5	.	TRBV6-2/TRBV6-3	CASAGGTGLLLSNQPQHF	TGTGCCAGCGCAGGGGGGACAGGGCTTCTCTTAAGCAATCAGCCCCAGCATTTT
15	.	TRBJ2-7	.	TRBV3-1	CASSQAARSSYEQYF	TGTGCCAGCAGCCAAGCCGCCAGGAGCTCCTACGAGCAGTACTTC
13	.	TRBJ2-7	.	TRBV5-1	CASRVQGIYEQYF	TGCGCCAGCAGGGTACAGGGAATCTACGAGCAGTACTTC
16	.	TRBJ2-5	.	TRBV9	CASSVGGARVQETQYF	TGTGCCAGCAGCGTAGGGGGGGCCCGGGTGCAGGAGACCCAGTACTTC
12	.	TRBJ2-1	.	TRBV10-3	CAIRDTHNEQFF	TGTGCCATCAGGGACACCCACAATGAGCAGTTCTTC
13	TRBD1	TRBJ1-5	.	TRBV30	CAWSGQGVQPQHF	TGTGCCTGGAGTGGACAGGGGGTACAGCCCCAGCATTTT
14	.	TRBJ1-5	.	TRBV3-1	CASSQPGGGQPQHF	TGTGCCAGCAGCCAACCCGGGGGCGGTCAGCCCCAGCATTTT
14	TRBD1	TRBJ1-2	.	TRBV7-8	CASSLRDRAGGYTF	TGTGCCAGCAGCTTAAGGGACAGGGCAGGTGGCTACACCTTC
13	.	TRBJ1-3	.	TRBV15	CATSREVENTIYF	TGTGCCACCAGCAGAGAAGTAGAAAACACCATATATTTT
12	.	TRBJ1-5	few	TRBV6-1	CASRQGNQPQHF	TGTGCCAGCAGACAGGGTAATCAGCCCCAGCATTTT
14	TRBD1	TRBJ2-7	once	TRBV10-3	CAISDRTGVYEQYF	TGTGCCATCAGTGATCGAACAGGGGTCTACGAGCAGTACTTC
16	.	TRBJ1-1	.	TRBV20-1	CSARGGGHLPNTEAFF	TGCAGTGCTAGAGGTGGGGGGCATCTTCCGAACACTGAAGCTTTCTTT
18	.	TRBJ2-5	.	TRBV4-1	CASSQVEFGRSGQETQYF	TGCGCCAGCAGCCAAGTAGAATTCGGGAGATCAGGACAAGAGACCCAGTACTTC
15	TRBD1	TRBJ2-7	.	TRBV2	CASKRTRDSFNEQYF	TGTGCCAGCAAAAGAACCCGGGACAGTTTCAACGAGCAGTACTTC
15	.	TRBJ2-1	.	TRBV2	CASSARKQRVGEQFF	TGTGCCAGCAGTGCTCGCAAACAGAGGGTCGGTGAGCAGTTCTTC
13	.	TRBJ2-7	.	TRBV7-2	CASSLRLVVEQYF	TGTGCCAGCAGCTTAAGACTAGTTGTCGAGCAGTACTTC
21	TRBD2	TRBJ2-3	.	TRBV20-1	CSAKDFTGTSGRGGSRDTQYF	TGCAGTGCTAAAGACTTTACCGGGACTAGCGGGAGGGGCGGTAGCCGAGATACGCAGTATTTT
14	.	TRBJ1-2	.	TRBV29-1	CSVGAGVPNYGYTF	TGCAGCGTTGGGGCGGGGGTCCCTAACTATGGCTACACCTTC
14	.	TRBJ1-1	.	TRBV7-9	CASSLRRLNTEAFF	TGTGCCAGCAGCTTGAGGAGGTTGAACACTGAAGCTTTCTTT
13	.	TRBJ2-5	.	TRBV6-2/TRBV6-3	CASRRRERETQYF	TGTGCCAGCAGGCGGCGCGAGCGGGAGACCCAGTACTTC
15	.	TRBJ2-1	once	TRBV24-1	CATSDPLERGNEQFF	TGTGCCACCAGTGATCCACTAGAAAGGGGGAATGAGCAGTTCTTC